This TCR beta chain was retrieved from a study of blood T cell repertoires in COVID-19. At the level of the study: Spain, Italy and the United States supplied samples that represented acute and convalescent COVID-19.

The trim removed 10 bases at V and 3 bases at J, leaving 7 bases unmatched. The CDR3 is 13 amino acids. CDR1 and CDR2 (germline): LNHDA, SQIVND (reference sequence). In the study's own analysis: Amplification from reference gene primers served as the basis for estimated nucleated cell counts. Clones were read by immunoSEQ multiplex PCR, and TCRdb kept only the in-frame ones, dropping some. The DNA gave D and trimming, while V, J and clone size come from that table. Of approximately 250,000 clones listed, roughly 86% are singletons. The material sequenced was peripheral blood. This clonotype was sampled from a man in his forties with active or convalescent COVID-19. The chain joins TRBV19 to TRBJ1-2, with 8 bases lining up with TRBD1. The CDR3 is CATRNRGDYGYTF. In DNA, the CDR3 is TGTGCCACCCGTAACAGGGGGGACTATGGCTACACCTTC. The entire variable domain, with the rest obtained from reference TRBV19 and TRBJ1-2, is as follows: DGGITQSPKYLFRKEGQNVTLSCEQNLNHDAMYWYRQDPGQGLRLIYYSQIVNDFQKGDIAEGYSVSREKKESFPLTVTSAQKNPTAFYLCATRNRGDYGYTFGSGTRLTVV.